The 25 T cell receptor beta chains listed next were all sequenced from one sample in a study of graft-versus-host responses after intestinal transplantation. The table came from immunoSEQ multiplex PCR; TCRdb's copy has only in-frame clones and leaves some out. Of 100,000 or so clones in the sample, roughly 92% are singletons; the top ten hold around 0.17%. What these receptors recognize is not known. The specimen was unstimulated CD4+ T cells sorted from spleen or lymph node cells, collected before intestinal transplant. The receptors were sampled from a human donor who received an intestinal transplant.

In DNA, the CDR3 is TGTGCCAGCAGCTTTCCTCTGCTCCGAGGGTCTGGGGCCAACGTCCTGACTTTC. Protein product: CASSFPLLRGSGANVLTF. J is TRBJ2-6 and V is TRBV5-6; D is possibly TRBD2 (5 bases). Germline CDR1 SGHDT, CDR2 YYEEEE. Trimming left V 2 bases short and J 1 base short, with 16 bases between. The CDR3 runs to 18 residues.

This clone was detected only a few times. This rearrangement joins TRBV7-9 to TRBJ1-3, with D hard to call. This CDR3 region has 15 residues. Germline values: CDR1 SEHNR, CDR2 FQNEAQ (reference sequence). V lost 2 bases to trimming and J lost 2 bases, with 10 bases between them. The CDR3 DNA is TGTGCCAGCAGCTTACGGACTTCACCTGGAAACACCATATATTTT. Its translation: CASSLRTSPGNTIYF.

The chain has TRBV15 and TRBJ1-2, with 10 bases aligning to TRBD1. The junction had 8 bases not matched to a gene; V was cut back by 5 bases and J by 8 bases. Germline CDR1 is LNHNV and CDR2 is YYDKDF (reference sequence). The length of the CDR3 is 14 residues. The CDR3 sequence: CATSRRQGARGYTF. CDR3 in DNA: TGTGCCACCAGCCGAAGACAGGGGGCAAGAGGCTACACCTTC.

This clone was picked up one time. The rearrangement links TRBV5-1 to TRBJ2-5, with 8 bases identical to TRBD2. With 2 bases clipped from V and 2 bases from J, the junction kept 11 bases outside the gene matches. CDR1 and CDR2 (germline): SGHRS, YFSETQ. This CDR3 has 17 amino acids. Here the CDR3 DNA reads TGCGCCAGCAGCTTTTGGAAGGCGGGGGGAACTCAAGAGACCCAGTACTTC. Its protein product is CASSFWKAGGTQETQYF.

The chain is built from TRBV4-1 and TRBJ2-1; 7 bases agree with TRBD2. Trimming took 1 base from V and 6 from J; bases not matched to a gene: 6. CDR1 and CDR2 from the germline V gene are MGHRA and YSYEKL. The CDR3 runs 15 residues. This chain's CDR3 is CASSQARERGNEQFF. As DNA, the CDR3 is TGCGCCAGCAGCCAAGCACGGGAGCGGGGCAATGAGCAGTTCTTC.

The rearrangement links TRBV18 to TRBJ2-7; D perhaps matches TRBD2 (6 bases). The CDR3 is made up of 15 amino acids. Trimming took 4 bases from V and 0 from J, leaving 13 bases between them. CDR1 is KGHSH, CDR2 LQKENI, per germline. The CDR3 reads CASSRGDGHSYEQYF. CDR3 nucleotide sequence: TGTGCCAGCTCACGCGGGGACGGGCACTCCTACGAGCAGTACTTC.

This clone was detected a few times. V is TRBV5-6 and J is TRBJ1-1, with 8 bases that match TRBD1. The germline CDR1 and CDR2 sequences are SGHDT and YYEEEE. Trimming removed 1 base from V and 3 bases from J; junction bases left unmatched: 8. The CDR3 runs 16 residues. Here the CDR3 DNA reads TGTGCCAGCAGCTTGTCAATTGGACAGGGTTACACTGAAGCTTTCTTT. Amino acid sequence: CASSLSIGQGYTEAFF.

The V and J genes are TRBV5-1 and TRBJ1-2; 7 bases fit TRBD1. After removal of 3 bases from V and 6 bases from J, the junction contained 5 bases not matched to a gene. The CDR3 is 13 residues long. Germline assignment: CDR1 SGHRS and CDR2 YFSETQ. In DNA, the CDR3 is TGCGCCAGCAGCTCGACAGGGTCGGATGGCTACACCTTC. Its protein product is CASSSTGSDGYTF.

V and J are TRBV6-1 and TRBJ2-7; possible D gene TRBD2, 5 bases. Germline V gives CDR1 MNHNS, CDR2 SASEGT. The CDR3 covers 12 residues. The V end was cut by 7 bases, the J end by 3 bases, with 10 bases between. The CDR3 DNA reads TGTGCCAGCATCGGGGATAGCTACGAGCAGTACTTC. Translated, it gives CASIGDSYEQYF.

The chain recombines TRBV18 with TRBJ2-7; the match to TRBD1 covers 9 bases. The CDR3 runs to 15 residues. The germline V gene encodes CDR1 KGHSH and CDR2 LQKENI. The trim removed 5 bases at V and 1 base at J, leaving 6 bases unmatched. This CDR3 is CASSAATGGSYEQYF. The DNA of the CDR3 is TGTGCCAGCTCAGCGGCGACAGGGGGTTCCTACGAGCAGTACTTC. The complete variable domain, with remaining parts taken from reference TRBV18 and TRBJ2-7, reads NAGVMQNPRHLVRRRGQEARLRCSPMKGHSHVYWYRQLPEEGLKFMVYLQKENIIDESGMPKERFSAEFPKEGPSILRIQQVVRGDSAAYFCASSAATGGSYEQYFGPGTRLTVT.

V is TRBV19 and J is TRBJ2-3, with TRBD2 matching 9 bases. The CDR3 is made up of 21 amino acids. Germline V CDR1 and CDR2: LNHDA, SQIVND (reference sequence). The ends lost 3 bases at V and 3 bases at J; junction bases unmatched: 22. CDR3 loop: CASSMGGVGPIRLAGTDTQYF. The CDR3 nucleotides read TGTGCCAGTAGTATGGGTGGTGTAGGCCCCATCAGGCTAGCGGGAACAGATACGCAGTATTTT.

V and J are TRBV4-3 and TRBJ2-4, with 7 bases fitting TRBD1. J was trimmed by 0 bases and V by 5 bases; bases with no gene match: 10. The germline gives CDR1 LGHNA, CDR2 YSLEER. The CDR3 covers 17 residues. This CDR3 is CASSKIWGTVAKNIQYF. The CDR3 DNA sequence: TGCGCCAGCAGCAAAATATGGGGGACAGTAGCCAAAAACATTCAGTACTTC.

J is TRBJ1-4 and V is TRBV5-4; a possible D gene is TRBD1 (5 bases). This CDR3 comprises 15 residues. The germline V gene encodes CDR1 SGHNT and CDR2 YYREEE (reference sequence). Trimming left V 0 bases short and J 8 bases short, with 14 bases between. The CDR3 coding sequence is TGTGCCAGCAGCTTGGCCACAGGTCTTAAAGAAAAACTGTTTTTT. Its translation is CASSLATGLKEKLFF. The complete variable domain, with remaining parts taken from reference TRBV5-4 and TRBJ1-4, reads ETGVTQSPTHLIKTRGQQVTLRCSSQSGHNTVSWYQQALGQGPQFIFQYYREEENGRGNFPPRFSGLQFPNYSSELNVNALELDDSALYLCASSLATGLKEKLFFGSGTQLSVL.

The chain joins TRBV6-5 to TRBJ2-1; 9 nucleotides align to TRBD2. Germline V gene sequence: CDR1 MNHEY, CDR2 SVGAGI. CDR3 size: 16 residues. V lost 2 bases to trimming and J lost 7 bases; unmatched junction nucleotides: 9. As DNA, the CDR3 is TGTGCCAGCAGTTACCGGGCGGGAGGGCCGTGGAATGAGCAGTTCTTC. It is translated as CASSYRAGGPWNEQFF.

CDR3 sequence: CASSPWTGLTNYGYTF. CDR3 in DNA: TGTGCCAGTAGTCCGTGGACAGGGCTCACTAACTATGGCTACACCTTC. This chain links TRBV19 with TRBJ1-2; 8 bases match TRBD1. The CDR3 length is 16 residues. Germline-derived CDR1 and CDR2 are LNHDA and SQIVND (reference sequence). V shed 5 bases and J 0 bases; nucleotides not matched to a gene: 8.

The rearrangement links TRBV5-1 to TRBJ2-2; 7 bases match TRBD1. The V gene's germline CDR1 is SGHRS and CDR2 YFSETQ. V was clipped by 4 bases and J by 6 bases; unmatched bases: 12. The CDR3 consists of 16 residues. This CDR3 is CASSNSGTEGSGELFF. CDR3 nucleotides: TGCGCCAGCAGCAACTCCGGGACAGAGGGATCCGGGGAGCTGTTTTTT.

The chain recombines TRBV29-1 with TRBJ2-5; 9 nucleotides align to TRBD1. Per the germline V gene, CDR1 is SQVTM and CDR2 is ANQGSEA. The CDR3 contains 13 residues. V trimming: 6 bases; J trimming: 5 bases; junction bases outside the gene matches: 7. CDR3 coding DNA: TGCAGCGTGTACAGGGGGCGGGGGGAGACCCAGTACTTC. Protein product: CSVYRGRGETQYF. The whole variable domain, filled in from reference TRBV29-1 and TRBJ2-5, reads SAVISQKPSRDICQRGTSLTIQCQVDSQVTMMFWYRQQPGQSLTLIATANQGSEATYESGFVIDKFPISRPNLTFSTLTVSNMSPEDSSIYLCSVYRGRGETQYFGPGTRLLVL.

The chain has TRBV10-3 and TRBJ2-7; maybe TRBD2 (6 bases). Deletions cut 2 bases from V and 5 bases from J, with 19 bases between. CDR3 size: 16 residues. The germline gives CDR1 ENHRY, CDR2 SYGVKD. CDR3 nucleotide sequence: TGTGCCATCAGTGAGGCCCCGGCAGGTAGCGGAAACGAGCAGTACTTC. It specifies CAISEAPAGSGNEQYF.

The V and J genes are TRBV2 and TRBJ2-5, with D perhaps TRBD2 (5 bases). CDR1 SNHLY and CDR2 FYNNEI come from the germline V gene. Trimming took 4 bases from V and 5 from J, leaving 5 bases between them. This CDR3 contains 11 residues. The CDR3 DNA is TGTGCCAGCAGTGGAGGGGAGACCCAGTACTTC. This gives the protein CASSGGETQYF.

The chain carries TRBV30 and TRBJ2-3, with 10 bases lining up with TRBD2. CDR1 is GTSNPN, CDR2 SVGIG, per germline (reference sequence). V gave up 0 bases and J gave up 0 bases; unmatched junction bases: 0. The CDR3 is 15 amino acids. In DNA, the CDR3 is TGTGCCTGGAGTGTTAGCGGGAGGAGCACAGATACGCAGTATTTT. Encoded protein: CAWSVSGRSTDTQYF.

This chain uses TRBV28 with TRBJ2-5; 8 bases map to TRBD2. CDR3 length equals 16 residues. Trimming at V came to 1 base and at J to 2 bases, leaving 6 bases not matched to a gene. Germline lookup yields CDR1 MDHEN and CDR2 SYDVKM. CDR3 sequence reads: CASSLSGGGGQETQYF. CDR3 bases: TGTGCCAGCAGTTTATCCGGGGGGGGAGGGCAAGAGACCCAGTACTTC.

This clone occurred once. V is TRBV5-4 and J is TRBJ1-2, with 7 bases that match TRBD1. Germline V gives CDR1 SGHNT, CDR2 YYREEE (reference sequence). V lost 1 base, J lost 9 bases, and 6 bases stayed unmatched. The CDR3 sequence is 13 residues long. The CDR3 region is CASSLKGGMSYTF. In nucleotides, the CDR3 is TGTGCCAGCAGCTTGAAAGGGGGCATGAGCTACACCTTC.

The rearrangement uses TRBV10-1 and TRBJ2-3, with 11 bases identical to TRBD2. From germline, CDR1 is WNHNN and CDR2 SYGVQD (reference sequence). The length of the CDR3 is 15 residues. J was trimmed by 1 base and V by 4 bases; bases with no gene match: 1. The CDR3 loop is CASSAGLAGTDTQYF. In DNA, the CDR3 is TGCGCCAGCAGTGCGGGACTAGCGGGCACAGATACGCAGTATTTT.

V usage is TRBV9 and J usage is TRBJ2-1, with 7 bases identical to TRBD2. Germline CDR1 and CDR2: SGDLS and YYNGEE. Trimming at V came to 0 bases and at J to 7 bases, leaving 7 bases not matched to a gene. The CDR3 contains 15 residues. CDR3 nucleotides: TGTGCCAGCAGCGTAGGTGCGGCGGGAGCTAATGAGCAGTTCTTC. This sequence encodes CASSVGAAGANEQFF.

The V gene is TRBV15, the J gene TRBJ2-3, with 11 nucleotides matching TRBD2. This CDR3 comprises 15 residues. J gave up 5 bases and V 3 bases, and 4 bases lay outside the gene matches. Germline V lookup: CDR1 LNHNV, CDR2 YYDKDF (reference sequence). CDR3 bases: TGTGCCACCAGCAGCTTAGCGGGAGGGCAAGATACGCAGTATTTT. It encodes CATSSLAGGQDTQYF.